Listed here are 6 T cell receptor beta chains from one sample, sequenced in a study of T cells in Graves' hyperthyroidism and ophthalmopathy (dated by TCRdb to between 2018 and 2021). Libraries were made using multiplex PCR. The run used an Illumina HiSeq 2000. Amplification of TCR beta CDR3 regions was carried out from RNA transcripts. The TCR CDR3 was subjected to a first round of RT-PCR using the HTBI primer set and the Qiagen OneStep RT-PCR kit. Starting from the raw public reads, TCRdb applied fastp trimming at Q25, assembled clones with MiXCR and retained in-frame beta chains. Records with the same CDR3 protein are collapsed into one entry carrying the most frequent genes and DNA. Within this sample are fewer than 400,000 distinct CDR3 sequences, with over 11% of them counted one time only. In total, the top ten clones hold around 30% of the sample. Sequenced material: blood. These receptor sequences come from a man between 45 and 60 years old with Graves' ophthalmopathy.

This clonotype was counted between two and nine times. CDR3 in amino acids: CATSASPGGGVGGYTF. CDR3 in DNA: TGTGCCACCAGTGCGTCCCCTGGCGGGGGGGTTGGTGGCTACACCTTC. The chain couples TRBV24-1 to TRBJ1-2, with D perhaps matching TRBD1 (5 bases). Germline V gene sequence: CDR1 KGHDR, CDR2 SFDVKD. V was clipped by 5 bases and J by 7 bases, with 22 bases between them. The CDR3 length is 16 residues.

The chain couples TRBV7-4 to TRBJ1-5; unclear D gene. The CDR3 runs 14 residues. Trimming removed 1 base at V and 4 bases at J, with 8 bases between. Per germline, CDR1 SGHVT and CDR2 SQSDAQ. CDR3 region: CASSLEVKNQPQHF. CDR3 nucleotides: TGTGCCAGCAGCTTAGAAGTGAAGAATCAGCCCCAGCATTTT.

This clonotype was detected only a few times. A much larger clonotype is one base distant, so this may be a read error. Since no conserved phenylalanine or tryptophan closes the CDR3, a read error is the likely cause. The chain links TRBV18 to TRBJ1-1; D unclear. Trimming cost V 0 bases and J 1 base, with 3 bases left between them. There are 13 residues in the CDR3. Germline V CDR1 and CDR2: KGHSH, LQKENI. The CDR3 spells CASSPPGNTEAFL. The CDR3 DNA follows: TGTGCCAGCTCACCACCAGGGAACACTGAAGCTTTCCTT.

This clonotype has only a few counts. The chain employs TRBV9 and TRBJ2-1; D not certain. V gave up 0 bases and J gave up 2 bases, with 12 bases separating them. The CDR3 length is 16 residues. Germline V CDR1 and CDR2: SGDLS, YYNGEE. The CDR3 here is CASSVDAAVAYNEQFF. CDR3 DNA: TGTGCCAGCAGCGTAGACGCTGCCGTCGCCTACAATGAGCAGTTCTTC.

This clonotype was recorded many times. This chain links TRBV12-3 or TRBV12-4 with TRBJ1-5; D is ambiguous. The V and J ends lost 5 bases and 2 bases respectively, with 13 bases between them. There are 15 residues in the CDR3. CDR3 region: CASSTTAGGNQPQHF. CDR3 in DNA: TGTGCCAGCAGTACTACTGCGGGCGGCAATCAGCCCCAGCATTTT.

In its sample, this clonotype was seen many times. The rearrangement joins TRBV9 to TRBJ2-7; TRBD2 aligns across 10 bases. The CDR3 is 14 amino acids. Germline CDR1 SGDLS, CDR2 YYNGEE. V was clipped by 3 bases and J by 3 bases; unmatched bases: 3. CDR3: CASSAGTSVYEQYF. Here the CDR3 DNA reads TGTGCCAGCAGCGCCGGGACTAGCGTCTACGAGCAGTACTTC.